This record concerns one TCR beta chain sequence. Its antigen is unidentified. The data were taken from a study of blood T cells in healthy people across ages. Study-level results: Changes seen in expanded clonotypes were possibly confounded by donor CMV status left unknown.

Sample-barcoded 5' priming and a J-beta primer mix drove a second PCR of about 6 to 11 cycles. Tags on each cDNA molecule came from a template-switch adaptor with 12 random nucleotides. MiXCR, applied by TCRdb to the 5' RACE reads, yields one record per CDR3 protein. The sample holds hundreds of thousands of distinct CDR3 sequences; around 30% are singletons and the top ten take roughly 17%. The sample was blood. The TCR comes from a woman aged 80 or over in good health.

The CDR3 loop is CATSRGVSGGGADNEQFF. In nucleotides, the CDR3 is TGTGCCACCAGCAGGGGGGTTTCAGGCGGGGGAGCCGACAATGAGCAGTTCTTC. The V call is TRBV15, the J call TRBJ2-1; TRBD2 agrees at 7 bases. Germline-derived CDR1 and CDR2 are LNHNV and YYDKDF (reference sequence). Germline trimming cut 3 bases from V and 5 bases from J; bases unmatched to any gene: 16. The CDR3 is 18 residues long.